The 30 T cell receptor beta chains given below trace back to one sample, sequenced in a study of blood T cells in healthy people across ages. Next came a second PCR, run for roughly 6 to 11 cycles, which used a sample-barcoded 5' primer along with a J-beta primer mix. MiXCR, applied by TCRdb to the 5' RACE reads, yields one record per CDR3 protein. This sample has 600,000 to 850,000 distinct CDR3 sequences, with 35% to 45% found just once. Sequencing was carried out using blood. These receptors were collected from a woman aged 55-70 years in good health.

As regards this clonotype: Germline is not matched at one junction end, which may reflect a read error. The chain is built from TRBV4-3 and TRBJ1-1; D unclear. Looked up from germline, CDR1 is LGHNA and CDR2 is YSLEER. There are 16 residues in the CDR3. The CDR3 loop is CASSQVGRTMNTKAFF. Here the CDR3 DNA reads TGCGCCAGCAGCCAAGTCGGACGTACCATGAACACTAAAGCTTTCTTT.

The J gene is TRBJ1-2, the V gene TRBV6-6, with D tentatively TRBD1 (5 bases). Germline assignment: CDR1 MNHNY and CDR2 SVGAGI (reference sequence). The CDR3 length is 12 residues. With 5 bases removed from V and 13 bases from J, the gap between germline ends came to 17 bases. This CDR3 is CASSTGAGEATF. The CDR3 DNA follows: TGTGCCAGCAGTACCGGGGCGGGGGAGGCCACCTTC.

This clonotype was recorded at least ten times. The chain uses TRBV20-1 and TRBJ2-7; TRBD2 might be the D (5 bases). Germline CDR1 DFQATT, CDR2 SNEGSKA (reference sequence). The CDR3 totals 11 residues. The V end lost 6 bases, the J end lost 7 bases, and 13 bases lay between the germline ends. This chain's CDR3 is CSARASGEQYF. In DNA, the CDR3 is TGCAGTGCGAGGGCCTCGGGGGAGCAGTACTTC.

The chain recombines TRBV27 with TRBJ2-1; the match to TRBD2 covers 8 bases. The CDR3 totals 16 residues. Germline V gene lookup returns CDR1 MNHEY and CDR2 SMNVEV (reference sequence). Unmatched junction bases numbered 13, after V lost 5 bases and J lost 7 bases. The CDR3 region has the DNA TGTGCCAGCAGTGAATACGGGACTAGTCTCGGGAATGAGCAGTTCTTC. Translating it yields CASSEYGTSLGNEQFF.

This clonotype was recorded a few times. This rearrangement joins TRBV14 to TRBJ2-3, with TRBD2 as a possible D gene (6 bases). The CDR3 length is 17 residues. The V and J ends lost 1 base and 0 bases respectively, with 14 bases between them. The germline V gene encodes CDR1 SGHDN and CDR2 FVKESK. The CDR3 DNA reads as TGTGCCAGCAGCCAAGTTCGATCTAGCGCGAGCACAGATACGCAGTATTTT. Translated: CASSQVRSSASTDTQYF.

This clonotype was picked up a small number of times. The chain combines TRBV7-2 with TRBJ2-1, with 9 bases that match TRBD1. V lost 5 bases to trimming and J lost 8 bases; unmatched junction nucleotides: 10. Germline CDR1 and CDR2: SGHTA and FQGNSA. The CDR3 runs to 15 residues. Here the CDR3 reads CASSTGTGSYDEQFF. CDR3 DNA: TGTGCCAGCAGCACCGGGACAGGGTCTTATGATGAGCAGTTCTTC.

The chain couples TRBV20-1 to TRBJ2-7; maybe TRBD1 (5 bases). The CDR3 extends over 13 amino acids. Germline V gene data show CDR1 as DFQATT and CDR2 as SNEGSKA (reference sequence). V was cut by 3 bases and J by 7 bases, with 16 bases left in between. CDR3 sequence: CSARGPRYNEQYF. CDR3 nucleotides: TGCAGTGCTAGGGGGCCCCGATACAATGAGCAGTACTTC.

The J gene is TRBJ1-5, the V gene TRBV20-1, with D perhaps matching TRBD1 (5 bases). CDR3 length: 13 residues. Trimming removed 5 bases at V and 3 bases at J, with 11 bases between. The germline CDR1 and CDR2 sequences are DFQATT and SNEGSKA (reference sequence). CDR3 protein: CSAAGTVNQPQHF. DNA of the CDR3: TGCAGTGCTGCCGGGACGGTCAATCAGCCCCAGCATTTT.

The table lists this clonotype with a few counts. CDR3 sequence: CASSYYAPGRTDTQYF. The CDR3 bases are TGTGCCAGCAGTTACTATGCCCCGGGGCGCACAGATACGCAGTATTTT. The genes are TRBV6-5 and TRBJ2-3, with D perhaps matching TRBD1 or TRBD2 (5 bases each). Germline loops: CDR1 MNHEY, CDR2 SVGAGI. The CDR3 covers 16 residues. The V end was cut by 1 base, the J end by 1 base, with 12 bases between.

The J gene is TRBJ1-6, the V gene TRBV28, with D possibly TRBD1 on 6 matching bases. The CDR3 extends over 12 amino acids. Trimming pared 7 bases from V and 8 bases from J, leaving 9 bases between. CDR1 and CDR2 from the germline V gene are MDHEN and SYDVKM. The CDR3 DNA is TGTGCCAGCAACCCAGGGGATTCACCCCTCCACTTT. Its protein product is CASNPGDSPLHF.

This clonotype was seen only a few times. V gene TRBV12-3 or TRBV12-4 combines with J gene TRBJ2-1; 13 bases match TRBD2. The CDR3 length is 15 residues. V lost 6 bases and J lost 8; bases outside the gene matches: 7. The CDR3 DNA follows: TGTGCCAGCAGGGGACTAGCGGGGTCAATGTATGAGCAGTTCTTC. This sequence encodes CASRGLAGSMYEQFF.

A note on this clonotype: A much larger clone differs from this one at a single base, so this may be a read error. The chain joins TRBV12-3 or TRBV12-4 to TRBJ2-1; the match to TRBD2 covers 8 bases. The J call may be wrong; the DNA end is better matched by TRBJ2-7. The CDR3 loop spans 16 amino acids. Here the CDR3 DNA reads TGTGCCAGCAGAGCCAGCGGGAGCGCCACAGACAATGAGCAGTACTTC. Its protein product is CASRASGSATDNEQYF.

The rearrangement links TRBV2 to TRBJ1-1, with TRBD1 identical over 10 bases. The CDR3 sequence is 15 residues long. Trimming at V came to 5 bases and at J to 0 bases, leaving 3 bases not matched to a gene. Germline V gene lookup returns CDR1 SNHLY and CDR2 FYNNEI. The CDR3 nucleotides are TGTGCCAGCAGTTGGGACAGGGGTGTGAACACTGAAGCTTTCTTT. It encodes CASSWDRGVNTEAFF.

This rearrangement joins TRBV7-8 to TRBJ2-1; TRBD2 matches 9 bases. Germline V gives CDR1 SGHVS, CDR2 FQNEAQ. The V gene end was trimmed by 1 base and the J gene end by 9 bases; junction bases not matched to a gene: 19. The CDR3 has 19 residues. CDR3 residues: CASSLGVLRRGGLASEQFF. The CDR3, as DNA: TGTGCCAGCAGCTTAGGGGTATTAAGGCGGGGGGGCTTAGCAAGTGAGCAGTTCTTC. Together with reference TRBV7-8 and TRBJ2-1, the CDR3 gives the full variable domain: GAGVSQSPRYKVAKRGQDVALRCDPISGHVSLFWYQQALGQGPEFLTYFQNEAQLDKSGLPSDRFFAERPEGSVSTLKIQRTQQEDSAVYLCASSLGVLRRGGLASEQFFGPGTRLTVL.

Concerning this clonotype itself: A much larger clone is a single base away; this may be a read error. This chain joins TRBV29-1 and TRBJ2-7; TRBD2 matches at 7 bases. Germline V CDR1 and CDR2: SQVTM, ANQGSEA. J lost 7 bases, V lost 3 bases, and 12 bases had no gene match. The CDR3 runs 14 residues. This CDR3 reads CSVEGRESRNEQYF. DNA for the CDR3: TGCAGCGTTGAGGGGCGGGAGTCCAGGAATGAGCAGTACTTC.

This clonotype was seen a handful of times. The chain joins TRBV7-2 to TRBJ2-5; D might be TRBD1 (6 bases). Germline assignment: CDR1 SGHTA and CDR2 FQGNSA. The CDR3 spans 16 residues. V gave up 0 bases and J gave up 11 bases, with 22 bases separating them. In DNA, the CDR3 is TGTGCCAGCAGCTTAGCGTTGGCAGGGGTCGGGAATGAGCAGTACTTC. Protein sequence: CASSLALAGVGNEQYF. Full variable domain (remainder filled in from reference TRBV7-2 and TRBJ2-5): GAGVSQSPSNKVTEKGKDVELRCDPISGHTALYWYRQSLGQGLEFLIYFQGNSAPDKSGLPSDRFSAERTGGSVSTLTIQRTQQEDSAVYLCASSLALAGVGNEQYFGPGTRLLVL.

As to this clonotype: Relative to the germline gene, one junction end is altered; a read error may explain this. The rearrangement joins TRBV7-9 to TRBJ1-5; 11 bases line up with TRBD1. This CDR3 contains 18 residues. The germline gives CDR1 SEHNR, CDR2 FQNEAQ (reference sequence). The CDR3: CASSPGQGAGKGNQPRHF. The DNA of the CDR3 is TGTGCCAGCAGCCCCGGACAGGGGGCTGGGAAGGGCAATCAGCCCCGGCATTTT.

The CDR3 DNA follows: TGTGCCAGTAGTATGCCAATGGAGGGGAAGGATCAGCCCCAGCATTTT. Translation gives CASSMPMEGKDQPQHF. The rearrangement uses TRBV19 and TRBJ1-5; D possibly corresponds to TRBD1 (5 bases). V lost 3 bases to trimming and J lost 5 bases, with 17 bases between them. The CDR3 consists of 16 residues. Germline CDR1 LNHDA, CDR2 SQIVND (reference sequence).

The genes are TRBV3-1 and TRBJ2-1, with 12 bases fitting TRBD2. The CDR3 spans 16 residues. CDR1 LGHDT and CDR2 YNNKEL come from the germline V gene (reference sequence). J gave up 6 bases and V 6 bases, and 9 bases lay outside the gene matches. The CDR3 spells CASRISLAGGGNEQFF. For the CDR3, the DNA is TGTGCCAGCAGGATATCACTAGCGGGGGGAGGCAATGAGCAGTTCTTC.

This chain uses TRBV20-1 with TRBJ1-2, with D maybe TRBD1 (6 bases). Germline assignment: CDR1 DFQATT and CDR2 SNEGSKA (reference sequence). The germline V and J ends were trimmed by 2 bases and 5 bases, with 15 bases remaining between them. The length of the CDR3 is 14 residues. The CDR3 DNA reads as TGCAGTGCTAGACCTAGGACAGTTTTTTATGGCTACACCTTC. Residues: CSARPRTVFYGYTF.

The chain combines TRBV5-1 with TRBJ1-2, with 12 bases matching TRBD1. Germline values: CDR1 SGHRS, CDR2 YFSETQ. The V gene end was trimmed by 2 bases and the J gene end by 4 bases; junction bases not matched to a gene: 15. The CDR3 loop spans 19 amino acids. Here the CDR3 DNA reads TGCGCCAGCAGCTTAAAAACCGGGACAGGGGGCGGAAAGGTCTATGGCTACACCTTC. It specifies CASSLKTGTGGGKVYGYTF.

The chain employs TRBV20-1 and TRBJ2-1; no clear D gene. The CDR3 has 13 residues. Germline loops: CDR1 DFQATT, CDR2 SNEGSKA (reference sequence). The V end lost 0 bases, the J end lost 10 bases, and 13 bases lay between the germline ends. CDR3 in DNA: TGCAGTGCTAGAGATCCCCCCTATCCCGAGCAGTTCTTC. This encodes CSARDPPYPEQFF.

In its sample, this clonotype was seen a few times. The chain uses TRBV25-1 and TRBJ2-7; 9 bases fit TRBD1. The V gene end was trimmed by 7 bases and the J gene end by 1 base; junction bases not matched to a gene: 8. CDR3 length: 15 amino acids. The germline V gene encodes CDR1 MGHDK and CDR2 SYGVNS. The CDR3 DNA is TGTGCCAGCACTAAAACCGGGACAGGGTCCTACGAGCAGTACTTC. Its protein is CASTKTGTGSYEQYF.

This clonotype appeared once. The gene calls are TRBV18 and TRBJ2-5, with D perhaps given as TRBD1 or TRBD2 (5 bases each). Looked up from germline, CDR1 is KGHSH and CDR2 is LQKENI. V shed 4 bases and J shed 10 bases, with 16 bases lying between them. The CDR3 is 13 amino acids. The CDR3 DNA reads as TGTGCCAGCTCACGGAACGGGGACGCAGACCAGTACTTC. This translates into CASSRNGDADQYF. The variable domain in full, completed from reference TRBV18 and TRBJ2-5, reads NAGVMQNPRHLVRRRGQEARLRCSPMKGHSHVYWYRQLPEEGLKFMVYLQKENIIDESGMPKERFSAEFPKEGPSILRIQQVVRGDSAAYFCASSRNGDADQYFGPGTRLLVL.

V and J are TRBV12-3 or TRBV12-4 and TRBJ1-2; TRBD1 might be the D (5 bases). Trimming took off 5 bases at V and 5 bases at J, with 21 bases between the two ends. CDR3 length: 16 amino acids. CDR3 coding DNA: TGTGCCAGCAGTCGAGAATGGGGCCAAGGAGATTATGGCTACACCTTC. It is translated as CASSREWGQGDYGYTF.

The CDR3 coding sequence is TGTGCCAGCAGCCGATCCGGGACAGGGCTTATTGGCTACACCTTC. It encodes CASSRSGTGLIGYTF. The rearrangement links TRBV14 to TRBJ1-2; TRBD1 matches 9 bases. This CDR3 region has 15 residues. Germline CDR1 SGHDN, CDR2 FVKESK. Trimming at V came to 4 bases and at J to 7 bases, leaving 10 bases not matched to a gene.

The V and J genes are TRBV7-6 and TRBJ2-3; D possibly uses TRBD1 or TRBD2 (6 bases each). Trimming left V 5 bases short and J 3 bases short, with 18 bases between. CDR3 length: 16 residues. The germline V gene has CDR1 SGHVS and CDR2 FNYEAQ. The CDR3 loop reads CASSPGTGGVTDTQYF. The DNA of the CDR3 is TGTGCCAGCAGCCCCGGTACCGGGGGCGTTACAGATACGCAGTATTTT.

The sample holds a few counts of this clonotype. A read error may account for a junction end that differs from germline. This rearrangement joins TRBV10-3 to TRBJ2-2, with D possibly TRBD1 on 6 matching bases. Germline V lookup: CDR1 ENHRY, CDR2 SYGVKD. This CDR3 is built from 15 residues. CDR3 DNA sequence: TGTGCCATCCAACCAGAGGACAGCTACACCGGGAAGCTGTTTTTT. This codes for CAIQPEDSYTGKLFF.

This chain connects TRBV9 to TRBJ2-1, with 9 bases fitting TRBD2. CDR1 and CDR2 (germline): SGDLS, YYNGEE. The V gene end was trimmed by 0 bases and the J gene end by 3 bases; junction bases not matched to a gene: 7. The length of the CDR3 is 17 residues. The CDR3 spells CASSVGGGGANYNEQFF. Here the CDR3 DNA reads TGTGCCAGCAGCGTAGGGGGCGGGGGGGCCAACTACAATGAGCAGTTCTTC.

This clonotype occurred a few times. The V and J genes are TRBV27 and TRBJ2-7; TRBD1 or TRBD2 may be the D gene (5 bases each). Germline assignment: CDR1 MNHEY and CDR2 SMNVEV (reference sequence). The CDR3 contains 12 residues. The germline V and J ends were trimmed by 6 bases and 2 bases, with 8 bases remaining between them. CDR3: CASRGVAYEQYF. The CDR3 DNA reads as TGTGCCAGCAGGGGGGTAGCCTACGAGCAGTACTTC.